Listed here are 3 T cell receptor beta chains from one sample, sequenced in a study of cytomegalovirus exposure and HLA in healthy donors. Assay used: immunoSEQ multiplex PCR; TCRdb lists only in-frame clones, some missing. Of more than 95,000 clones in the sample, 86% were seen once. Source material: PBMCs. The receptor source for this set is a man aged 18 to 29 in good health and CMV-seronegative.

The table lists this clone with a count of one. V and J are TRBV5-4 and TRBJ2-7; perhaps TRBD1 as D (6 bases). The length of the CDR3 is 16 residues. The V and J ends lost 0 bases and 0 bases respectively, with 13 bases between them. From germline, CDR1 is SGHNT and CDR2 YYREEE (reference sequence). As DNA, the CDR3 is TGTGCCAGCAGCTTGGAAGGCGACAGGAGCTCCTACGAGCAGTACTTC. Amino acids: CASSLEGDRSSYEQYF.

The chain carries TRBV21-1 and TRBJ2-7; the DNA was not compared with TRBD2, the D call given in the table. TRBV21-1 counts as a pseudogene. The CDR3 is 19 residues long. The CDR3 nucleotides read TGTGCCAGCACCCCACAGGGAAAGAAGCGGGAGGGCCGATCCTACGAGCAGTACTTC. Protein: CASTPQGKKREGRSYEQYF.

J is TRBJ2-7 and V is TRBV5-4; perhaps TRBD2 as D (7 bases). Germline loops: CDR1 SGHNT, CDR2 YYREEE (reference sequence). Trimming took 4 bases from V and 0 from J, leaving 14 bases between them. CDR3 length: 15 amino acids. This chain's CDR3 is CASSPGGPYSYEQYF. CDR3 DNA sequence: TGTGCCAGCAGCCCCGGGGGGCCCTACTCCTACGAGCAGTACTTC.